These 30 T cell receptor beta chains originate from one sample sequenced in a study of human T cells and chemical hapten exposure. The time point is: healthy volunteer bleed at 2 weeks. Someone pulled total RNA out of unfractionated whole blood. TCRdb re-derived calls from the RACE reads in MiXCR, one entry per CDR3 protein. Of about 130,000 distinct CDR3 sequences listed, approximately 9.5% are singletons. Input material: whole blood. These TCRs come from a male donor in good health. Some clones in this sample may be carry-over from other donors' samples.

The chain is built from TRBV5-1 and TRBJ2-7, with unresolved D. From germline, CDR1 is SGHRS and CDR2 YFSETQ. This CDR3 has 16 amino acids. The V and J ends lost 3 bases and 1 base respectively, with 17 bases between them. The CDR3 reads CASSSEFTRRSYEQYF. The CDR3 DNA follows: TGCGCCAGCAGCTCTGAGTTCACGCGTCGATCCTACGAGCAGTACTTC.

This clonotype was seen just once. A junction boundary mismatches the germline segment, possibly from a read error. The chain combines TRBV5-5 with TRBJ2-2, with 12 bases matching TRBD2. The CDR3 is 19 residues long. Germline V gene sequence: CDR1 SGHKS, CDR2 YYEKEE (reference sequence). The CDR3 here is CASTRTGTSGLINTGKLFF. CDR3 bases: TGTGCCAGCACTCGGACCGGGACTAGCGGGCTTATAAACACCGGGAAGCTGTTTTTT.

There are many counts of this clonotype. V usage is TRBV20-1 and J usage is TRBJ2-2; D may be TRBD1 or TRBD2 (5 bases each). Trimming took 5 bases from V and 2 from J, leaving 12 bases between them. This CDR3 is 14 amino acids long. Germline lookup yields CDR1 DFQATT and CDR2 SNEGSKA (reference sequence). CDR3 DNA sequence: TGCAGTGCTTACCGGGACCGCAACACCGGGGAGCTGTTTTTT. This codes for CSAYRDRNTGELFF.

This clonotype was detected many times. The chain joins TRBV6-5 to TRBJ2-7; 8 bases are a match to TRBD2. Germline CDR1 is MNHEY and CDR2 is SVGAGI. V dropped 0 bases and J dropped 5; count of bases not matched to a gene: 12. The CDR3 length is 17 residues. CDR3 loop: CASSYSSTGRGSDEQYF. CDR3 DNA: TGTGCCAGCAGTTACTCAAGTACCGGGAGGGGTAGCGACGAGCAGTACTTC.

Concerning this clonotype itself: A read error may be the cause here, since a much bigger clone is one base away. No conserved phenylalanine or tryptophan ends this CDR3, so it is likely a read error. The chain carries TRBV5-4 and TRBJ2-5, with D unresolved. Germline V gene data show CDR1 as SGHNT and CDR2 as YYREEE (reference sequence). The V end lost 0 bases, the J end lost 3 bases, and 12 bases lay between the germline ends. This CDR3 is built from 15 residues. CDR3 amino acids: CASSLVGQVKETQYS. CDR3 nucleotide sequence: TGTGCCAGCAGCTTGGTAGGGCAGGTAAAAGAGACCCAGTACTCC.

The chain couples TRBV3-1 to TRBJ2-5, with TRBD1 matching 7 bases. Germline CDR1 and CDR2: LGHDT and YNNKEL (reference sequence). CDR3 length: 14 residues. V dropped 4 bases and J dropped 1; count of bases not matched to a gene: 3. The CDR3 loop is CASSPTGVQETQYF. The CDR3 DNA follows: TGTGCCAGCAGCCCCACAGGGGTCCAAGAGACCCAGTACTTC.

The CDR3 DNA reads TGTGCCAGCAGCCTACAAGAGGGGGCTGAAGCTTTCTTT. Encoded protein: CASSLQEGAEAFF. This chain uses TRBV7-9 with TRBJ1-1; possible D gene TRBD1, 6 bases. Deletions cut 5 bases from V and 6 bases from J, with 13 bases between. The length of the CDR3 is 13 residues. In germline, CDR1 is SEHNR, CDR2 FQNEAQ (reference sequence).

This clonotype has ten or more counts. The V gene is TRBV11-2, the J gene TRBJ1-4; 7 positions agree with TRBD1. This CDR3 region has 15 residues. CDR1 and CDR2 (germline): SGHAT, FQNNGV. V lost 3 bases, J lost 7 bases, and 8 bases stayed unmatched. Here the CDR3 DNA reads TGTGCCAGCAGCTTTACAGGGGCCCGAGGTGAAAAACTGTTTTTT. Residues: CASSFTGARGEKLFF. Combining the CDR3 with reference TRBV11-2 and TRBJ1-4 gives the whole variable domain EAGVAQSPRYKIIEKRQSVAFWCNPISGHATLYWYQQILGQGPKLLIQFQNNGVVDDSQLPKDRFSAERLKGVDSTLKIQPAKLEDSAVYLCASSFTGARGEKLFFGSGTQLSVL.

This clonotype was counted ten times or more. The rearrangement links TRBV14 to TRBJ1-1; D may be TRBD1 (5 bases). Germline V CDR1 and CDR2: SGHDN, FVKESK. V dropped 3 bases and J dropped 0 bases, with 14 bases sitting between them. The CDR3 runs 16 residues. The CDR3 loop is CASSHSWGDLNTEAFF. The CDR3, as DNA: TGTGCCAGCAGCCACTCTTGGGGGGACTTGAACACTGAAGCTTTCTTT.

There are a few counts of this clonotype. The V call is TRBV20-1, the J call TRBJ1-2; TRBD1 agrees at 7 bases. The J segment lost 6 bases and the V segment lost 2 bases, leaving 15 bases of the junction unmatched. Germline-derived CDR1 and CDR2 are DFQATT and SNEGSKA (reference sequence). The CDR3 sequence is 16 residues long. CDR3 DNA sequence: TGCAGTGCTAGATATCCTTGGGGGACAGTAAGTGATGGCTACACCTTC. Amino acids: CSARYPWGTVSDGYTF.

This clonotype was recorded at least ten times. This chain joins TRBV15 and TRBJ2-5; D is ambiguous. Germline assignment: CDR1 LNHNV and CDR2 YYDKDF (reference sequence). The CDR3 runs to 13 residues. With 1 base removed from V and 2 bases from J, the gap between germline ends came to 5 bases. CDR3 nucleotides: TGTGCCACCAGCAGAGTGATACAAGAGACCCAGTACTTC. Protein: CATSRVIQETQYF.

This clonotype was recorded at least ten times. The V call is TRBV7-2, the J call TRBJ2-3, with D unclear. The CDR3 consists of 15 residues. The germline V gene has CDR1 SGHTA and CDR2 FQGNSA. V lost 0 bases to trimming and J lost 0 bases, with 7 bases between them. DNA of the CDR3: TGTGCCAGCAGCTTAGCTGTGTTTAGCACAGATACGCAGTATTTT. This translates into CASSLAVFSTDTQYF. Looking up the rest from reference TRBV7-2 and TRBJ2-3 gives the full variable domain: GAGVSQSPSNKVTEKGKDVELRCDPISGHTALYWYRQSLGQGLEFLIYFQGNSAPDKSGLPSDRFSAERTGGSVSTLTIQRTQQEDSAVYLCASSLAVFSTDTQYFGPGTRLTVL.

A few counts support this clonotype. This chain uses TRBV7-9 with TRBJ1-2; maybe TRBD1 (6 bases). Trimming took off 5 bases at V and 9 bases at J, with 22 bases between the two ends. The CDR3 is 15 residues long. Germline CDR1 is SEHNR and CDR2 is FQNEAQ (reference sequence). CDR3 nucleotide sequence: TGTGCCAGCAGCCCGAATCGCCAGGGGACCTGGAGCTACACCTTC. Protein sequence: CASSPNRQGTWSYTF.

The sample holds a few counts of this clonotype. The V gene is TRBV7-9, the J gene TRBJ1-2; the match to TRBD1 covers 10 bases. Germline assignment: CDR1 SEHNR and CDR2 FQNEAQ (reference sequence). The V gene end was trimmed by 0 bases and the J gene end by 8 bases; junction bases not matched to a gene: 3. The CDR3 consists of 14 residues. CDR3: CASSLAGTGVGYTF. CDR3 nucleotide sequence: TGTGCCAGCAGCTTAGCTGGGACAGGGGTAGGCTACACCTTC.

This clonotype was recorded at least ten times. The rearrangement links TRBV7-9 to TRBJ2-4, with 11 positions matching TRBD1. The CDR3 extends over 16 amino acids. Germline V CDR1 and CDR2: SEHNR, FQNEAQ (reference sequence). Trimming cost V 0 bases and J 7 bases; bases outside gene matches: 5. The CDR3 sequence is CASSLARGDRGNIQYF. As DNA, the CDR3 is TGTGCCAGCAGCTTAGCACGGGGGGACAGGGGGAACATTCAGTACTTC.

This chain uses TRBV7-9 with TRBJ2-7; D possibly corresponds to TRBD1 (5 bases). The CDR3 length is 13 residues. The germline V gene encodes CDR1 SEHNR and CDR2 FQNEAQ (reference sequence). Trimming took off 6 bases at V and 3 bases at J, with 12 bases between the two ends. The CDR3 loop reads CASSYAGNYEQYF. In nucleotides, the CDR3 is TGTGCCAGCAGTTACGCAGGGAACTACGAGCAGTACTTC.

The chain uses TRBV20-1 and TRBJ2-3; D not certain. CDR3 length: 12 amino acids. The V end was cut by 3 bases, the J end by 2 bases, with 6 bases between. The germline CDR1 and CDR2 sequences are DFQATT and SNEGSKA (reference sequence). The CDR3 loop reads CSASGDTDTQYF. In DNA, the CDR3 is TGCAGTGCTAGCGGAGACACAGATACGCAGTATTTT.

This clonotype was picked up a small number of times. V is TRBV7-2 and J is TRBJ2-1; D gene ambiguous. The length of the CDR3 is 13 residues. The V and J ends lost 1 base and 5 bases respectively, with 6 bases between them. CDR1 is SGHTA and CDR2 is FQGNSA in the germline V gene. Written as DNA, the CDR3 is TGTGCCAGCAGCTTAGATTCAGACAATGAGCAGTTCTTC. Encoded protein: CASSLDSDNEQFF.

CDR3 sequence (DNA): TGCAGTGGGAAGGATGGGTTGTTCGAGCAGTTCTTC. Amino acids: CSGKDGLFEQFF. V gene TRBV20-1 combines with J gene TRBJ2-1; D is undetermined. The CDR3 totals 12 residues. Trimming left V 7 bases short and J 10 bases short, with 17 bases between. Germline V gives CDR1 DFQATT, CDR2 SNEGSKA (reference sequence).

The chain recombines TRBV10-3 with TRBJ2-3, with TRBD2 matching 7 bases. V was pared by 7 bases and J by 3 bases, with 13 bases of the junction left unmatched. In germline, CDR1 is ENHRY, CDR2 SYGVKD. The CDR3 has 16 residues. The CDR3 bases are TGTGCCATCACGGCCTCACTAGCGACGTTGACAGATACGCAGTATTTT. Translated: CAITASLATLTDTQYF.

This clonotype was counted a few times. The gene calls are TRBV6-5 and TRBJ2-7; D unclear. Trimming took 5 bases from V and 0 from J, leaving 14 bases between them. Per germline, CDR1 MNHEY and CDR2 SVGAGI. The CDR3 runs 15 residues. The CDR3 sequence is CASSPDGPYSYEQYF. CDR3 DNA: TGTGCCAGCAGTCCAGACGGACCCTACTCCTACGAGCAGTACTTC.

This clonotype occurred a few times. The gene calls are TRBV4-1 and TRBJ1-1; D uncertain. Germline values: CDR1 MGHRA, CDR2 YSYEKL. This CDR3 is built from 15 residues. The V end was cut by 2 bases, the J end by 1 base, with 11 bases between. DNA of the CDR3: TGCGCCAGCAGCCAATCGCCACAGCAGAACACTGAAGCTTTCTTT. Translating it yields CASSQSPQQNTEAFF.

In nucleotides, the CDR3 is TGCAGTGCAAATCAGGGAACTAATCAGCCCCAGCATTTT. Residues: CSANQGTNQPQHF. The chain couples TRBV20-1 to TRBJ1-5; TRBD1 might be the D (5 bases). The germline V gene encodes CDR1 DFQATT and CDR2 SNEGSKA (reference sequence). The CDR3 loop spans 13 amino acids. Trimming left V 6 bases short and J 4 bases short, with 13 bases between.

V is TRBV4-3 and J is TRBJ2-2; 7 positions match TRBD1. The germline V gene encodes CDR1 LGHNA and CDR2 YSLEER. This CDR3 spans 17 amino acids. With V trimmed by 6 bases and J by 1 base, 11 bases remained unmatched. The CDR3 DNA follows: TGCGCCAGCAGTCCCCCTCGACAGGGAAAGAACACCGGGGAGCTGTTTTTT. Encoded protein: CASSPPRQGKNTGELFF.

The chain carries TRBV20-1 and TRBJ2-7, with D perhaps being TRBD1 or TRBD2 (5 bases each). V shed 3 bases and J shed 4 bases, with 19 bases lying between them. The CDR3 runs 15 residues. Germline V gene sequence: CDR1 DFQATT, CDR2 SNEGSKA (reference sequence). CDR3 coding DNA: TGCAGTGCTAGCTCTTGGGCAGGGCCGGGGTACGAGCAGTACTTC. Its translation is CSASSWAGPGYEQYF.

This clonotype was seen a handful of times. V and J are TRBV5-1 and TRBJ1-2; no reliable D call. Germline CDR1 is SGHRS and CDR2 is YFSETQ. The V gene lost 3 bases and the J gene lost 1 base, with 16 bases spanning the gap. There are 16 residues in the CDR3. The CDR3 DNA sequence: TGCGCCAGCAGCTCCACCCCCGGAGTAGATAACTATGGCTACACCTTC. It yields the protein CASSSTPGVDNYGYTF. Full variable domain (missing parts from reference TRBV5-1 and TRBJ1-2): KAGVTQTPRYLIKTRGQQVTLSCSPISGHRSVSWYQQTPGQGLQFLFEYFSETQRNKGNFPGRFSGRQFSNSRSEMNVSTLELGDSALYLCASSSTPGVDNYGYTFGSGTRLTVV.

In this sample, this clonotype turned up a few times. The chain links TRBV7-8 to TRBJ1-1; a weak D match, TRBD1 (5 bases). Germline CDR1 SGHVS, CDR2 FQNEAQ. The V end was cut by 6 bases, the J end by 1 base, with 15 bases between. This CDR3 spans 15 amino acids. The CDR3 sequence: CASRARRVSNTEAFF. The CDR3 DNA follows: TGTGCCAGCAGAGCCCGCAGGGTGTCGAACACTGAAGCTTTCTTT.

This clonotype showed up many times. V usage is TRBV7-9 and J usage is TRBJ2-3; TRBD1 is a possible D gene (5 bases). Germline V gene data show CDR1 as SEHNR and CDR2 as FQNEAQ (reference sequence). With 2 bases removed from V and 4 bases from J, the gap between germline ends came to 10 bases. This CDR3 region has 14 residues. CDR3 residues: CASSLSQGADTQYF. In DNA form, the CDR3 reads TGTGCCAGCAGCTTAAGCCAGGGCGCAGATACGCAGTATTTT.

This rearrangement joins TRBV15 to TRBJ1-5; unclear D gene. This CDR3 has 14 residues. Germline V gene lookup returns CDR1 LNHNV and CDR2 YYDKDF (reference sequence). The V and J ends lost 0 bases and 5 bases respectively, with 8 bases between them. CDR3 amino acids: CATSRDGPHQPQHF. In DNA, the CDR3 is TGTGCCACCAGCAGAGACGGTCCTCATCAGCCCCAGCATTTT. The variable domain in full, with the rest retrieved from reference TRBV15 and TRBJ1-5, is DAMVIQNPRYQVTQFGKPVTLSCSQTLNHNVMYWYQQKSSQAPKLLFHYYDKDFNNEADTPDNFQSRRPNTSFCFLDIRSPGLGDTAMYLCATSRDGPHQPQHFGDGTRLSIL.

This clonotype turned up a few times. V gene TRBV5-5 combines with J gene TRBJ2-1; no firm D call. This CDR3 is 15 amino acids long. Trimming removed 0 bases at V and 5 bases at J, with 12 bases between. Per germline, CDR1 SGHKS and CDR2 YYEKEE (reference sequence). Here the CDR3 DNA reads TGTGCCAGCAGCTTGGTCCCGTCGCGGAACAATGAGCAGTTCTTC. This encodes CASSLVPSRNNEQFF.